These 23 T cell receptor beta chains originate from one sample sequenced in a study of blood T cell repertoires in COVID-19. This table comes from immunoSEQ multiplex PCR, and its TCRdb copy is limited to in-frame clones, with some not included. Here the sample spans about 230,000 clones, around four fifths being singletons. The sequencing sample was made of peripheral blood. The source is a woman in her 70s with active or convalescent COVID-19.

The chain recombines TRBV6-6 with TRBJ1-6, with 7 positions matching TRBD1. This CDR3 is built from 14 residues. Germline-derived CDR1 and CDR2 are MNHNY and SVGAGI (reference sequence). The V segment lost 5 bases and the J segment 9 bases; nucleotides outside the gene matches: 7. The DNA for the CDR3 is TGTGCCAGCAGTCGCGACAGGGTGGGTTCACCCCTCCACTTT. Protein: CASSRDRVGSPLHF.

V gene TRBV21-1 combines with J gene TRBJ2-7; no DNA check was done on the table's D call, TRBD1. TRBV21-1 has pseudogene status. This CDR3 region has 14 residues. The DNA for the CDR3 is TGTGCCATCCCGGTCCCGACAGGACCTAGCGAGCAGTACTTC. Encoded protein: CAIPVPTGPSEQYF.

The chain links TRBV11-2 to TRBJ2-3, with 7 bases fitting TRBD2. This CDR3 contains 13 residues. Germline lookup yields CDR1 SGHAT and CDR2 FQNNGV. V lost 2 bases and J lost 4; bases outside the gene matches: 0. In nucleotides, the CDR3 is TGTGCCAGCAGCTTACTAGCGGCAGATACGCAGTATTTT. Residues: CASSLLAADTQYF.

The V call is TRBV11-2, the J call TRBJ2-5, with TRBD2 as a possible D gene (6 bases). Germline assignment: CDR1 SGHAT and CDR2 FQNNGV. The CDR3 sequence is 14 residues long. Between the trimmed V and J ends, which lost 2 bases and 4 bases, there was a span of 11 bases. DNA for the CDR3: TGTGCCAGCAGCTTACAACCTAGCGCAGAGACCCAGTACTTC. Translation gives CASSLQPSAETQYF.

This clone was seen once. The CDR3 nucleotides read TGCGCCAGCAGCTTGCTAGGGACAGGGGACACAGATACGCAGTATTTT. Its protein product is CASSLLGTGDTDTQYF. V gene TRBV5-1 combines with J gene TRBJ2-3; TRBD1 agrees at 10 bases. Germline V lookup: CDR1 SGHRS, CDR2 YFSETQ. J gave up 2 bases and V 1 base, and 4 bases lay outside the gene matches. This CDR3 region has 16 residues. The complete variable domain, with remaining parts taken from reference TRBV5-1 and TRBJ2-3, reads KAGVTQTPRYLIKTRGQQVTLSCSPISGHRSVSWYQQTPGQGLQFLFEYFSETQRNKGNFPGRFSGRQFSNSRSEMNVSTLELGDSALYLCASSLLGTGDTDTQYFGPGTRLTVL.

Of note for this clone: Other DNA sequences in this specimen translate into the identical CDR3. The chain has TRBV30 and TRBJ1-5, with D possibly TRBD1 on 6 matching bases. The CDR3 runs to 13 residues. Per the germline V gene, CDR1 is GTSNPN and CDR2 is SVGIG (reference sequence). Trimming removed 0 bases at V and 5 bases at J, with 8 bases between. This CDR3 reads CAWSVQGDQPQHF. The CDR3 bases are TGTGCCTGGAGTGTACAGGGCGATCAGCCCCAGCATTTT. The entire variable domain, with the rest obtained from reference TRBV30 and TRBJ1-5, is as follows: SQTIHQWPATLVQPVGSPLSLECTVEGTSNPNLYWYRQAAGRGLQLLFYSVGIGQISSEVPQNLSASRPQDRQFILSSKKLLLSDSGFYLCAWSVQGDQPQHFGDGTRLSIL.

This clone was counted once. This chain joins TRBV28 and TRBJ1-2; no firm D call. Trimming removed 6 bases from V and 7 bases from J, with 9 bases in between. The CDR3 contains 11 residues. Looked up from germline, CDR1 is MDHEN and CDR2 is SYDVKM. The DNA of the CDR3 is TGTGCCAGCAGCACCCAGCGTGGCTACACCTTC. This gives the protein CASSTQRGYTF.

The chain is built from TRBV7-6 and TRBJ1-3, with D tentatively TRBD1 (5 bases). CDR1 is SGHVS and CDR2 is FNYEAQ in the germline V gene. The CDR3 has 15 residues. Trimming removed 6 bases at V and 2 bases at J, with 14 bases between. The CDR3 here is CASSPREAPGNTIYF. CDR3 coding DNA: TGTGCCAGCAGTCCCAGGGAAGCCCCTGGAAACACCATATATTTT.

The chain recombines TRBV19 with TRBJ1-2, with 7 bases fitting TRBD1. CDR1 is LNHDA and CDR2 is SQIVND in the germline V gene (reference sequence). The CDR3 spans 19 residues. V gave up 6 bases and J gave up 8 bases; unmatched junction bases: 27. CDR3 residues: CASRDNTGTAFNKLPGYTF. DNA of the CDR3: TGTGCCAGTAGGGATAATACCGGGACAGCTTTCAACAAACTCCCGGGCTACACCTTC. The full variable domain, completed using reference TRBV19 and TRBJ1-2, is DGGITQSPKYLFRKEGQNVTLSCEQNLNHDAMYWYRQDPGQGLRLIYYSQIVNDFQKGDIAEGYSVSREKKESFPLTVTSAQKNPTAFYLCASRDNTGTAFNKLPGYTFGSGTRLTVV.

The chain combines TRBV4-2 with TRBJ1-2; the D is unclear. CDR1 is LGHNA, CDR2 YNFKEQ, per germline. The ends were cut back, 0 bases at V and 7 bases at J, with 12 bases in the middle. This CDR3 spans 14 amino acids. The CDR3 DNA reads as TGTGCCAGCAGCCAAGATCGGCAGGTTGGTGGCTACACCTTC. Translation: CASSQDRQVGGYTF.

CDR3 sequence: CASRAGSDTQYF. CDR3 nucleotides: TGTGCCAGCAGGGCAGGGTCAGATACGCAGTATTTT. The chain uses TRBV25-1 and TRBJ2-3, with D perhaps matching TRBD1 (5 bases). CDR3 length: 12 amino acids. Germline loops: CDR1 MGHDK, CDR2 SYGVNS. Between the trimmed V and J ends, which lost 6 bases and 4 bases, there was a span of 8 bases.

This sequence joins TRBV6-5 and TRBJ1-1, with D maybe TRBD1 (5 bases). Germline CDR1 reads MNHEY; CDR2 reads SVGAGI. CDR3 length: 14 residues. Trimming removed 0 bases from V and 5 bases from J, with 10 bases in between. CDR3 DNA: TGTGCCAGCAGTTACTCAAGCAGGGTGACTGAAGCTTTCTTT. Amino acids: CASSYSSRVTEAFF.

V and J are TRBV27 and TRBJ1-2, with TRBD1 matching 8 bases. CDR1 and CDR2 (germline): MNHEY, SMNVEV (reference sequence). V gave up 5 bases and J gave up 0 bases; unmatched junction bases: 8. This CDR3 is 16 amino acids long. Here the CDR3 reads CASSPQDRVANYGYTF. Here the CDR3 DNA reads TGTGCCAGCAGTCCACAGGACAGGGTAGCTAACTATGGCTACACCTTC.

The genes are TRBV7-2 and TRBJ1-4; the match to TRBD1 covers 7 bases. The length of the CDR3 is 13 residues. CDR1 and CDR2 (germline): SGHTA, FQGNSA. J was trimmed by 4 bases and V by 10 bases; bases with no gene match: 6. The DNA of the CDR3 is TGTGCCATCCCGGGGACAGATAATGAAAAACTGTTTTTT. It specifies CAIPGTDNEKLFF.

V and J are TRBV14 and TRBJ1-4; D unclear. Germline V gives CDR1 SGHDN, CDR2 FVKESK. V gave up 1 base and J gave up 7 bases, with 7 bases separating them. This CDR3 has 13 residues. CDR3 DNA: TGTGCCAGCAGCCAAGCTCGGGGTGAAAAACTGTTTTTT. Translated: CASSQARGEKLFF.

The rearrangement joins TRBV4-1 to TRBJ2-5; TRBD1 is a possible D gene (6 bases). V was shortened by 4 bases and J by 5 bases, with 11 bases between the two germline ends. Germline loops: CDR1 MGHRA, CDR2 YSYEKL. The CDR3 length is 13 residues. The CDR3 region is CASSRWQGETQYF. In DNA form, the CDR3 reads TGCGCCAGCAGCCGCTGGCAGGGGGAGACCCAGTACTTC.

This clone was seen only once. The V and J genes are TRBV7-2 and TRBJ2-7, with TRBD2 matching 10 bases. Germline V gene data show CDR1 as SGHTA and CDR2 as FQGNSA. The V segment lost 2 bases and the J segment 3 bases; nucleotides outside the gene matches: 1. The CDR3 covers 14 residues. The CDR3 DNA reads TGTGCCAGCAGCTTAACTAGCGGGGACTACGAGCAGTACTTC. Encoded protein: CASSLTSGDYEQYF.

The chain is built from TRBV19 and TRBJ1-1, with D uncertain. Trimming removed 1 base at V and 1 base at J, with 10 bases between. The CDR3 contains 15 residues. Germline V gene lookup returns CDR1 LNHDA and CDR2 SQIVND (reference sequence). In DNA, the CDR3 is TGTGCCAGTAGTATAGGGGCAGGTTCGAACACTGAAGCTTTCTTT. It yields the protein CASSIGAGSNTEAFF.

This chain links TRBV28 with TRBJ2-7; 9 bases are shared with TRBD2. The V and J ends lost 8 bases and 7 bases, in that order; junction bases with no gene match: 12. CDR3 length: 14 residues. Germline lookup yields CDR1 MDHEN and CDR2 SYDVKM. The CDR3: CASYSAGGVEEQYF. The DNA of the CDR3 is TGTGCCAGCTACTCTGCGGGGGGGGTGGAAGAGCAGTACTTC.

The rearrangement links TRBV3-1 (or the pseudogene TRBV3-2) to TRBJ1-2; a possible D gene is TRBD1 (5 bases). Trimming removed 5 bases at V and 0 bases at J, with 10 bases between. Germline V gene lookup returns CDR1 LGHDT and CDR2 YNNKEL (reference sequence). CDR3 length equals 14 residues. CDR3 DNA: TGTGCCAGCAGCTACGGGGGATCTAACTATGGCTACACCTTC. This codes for CASSYGGSNYGYTF.

The chain has TRBV2 and TRBJ2-3; D unclear. The germline CDR1 and CDR2 sequences are SNHLY and FYNNEI. The CDR3 sequence is 14 residues long. The germline V and J ends were trimmed by 0 bases and 0 bases, with 4 bases remaining between them. CDR3 nucleotide sequence: TGTGCCAGCAGTGAAGCGTCTAGCACAGATACGCAGTATTTT. Its translation is CASSEASSTDTQYF. Full variable domain (rest looked up from reference TRBV2 and TRBJ2-3): EPEVTQTPSHQVTQMGQEVILRCVPISNHLYFYWYRQILGQKVEFLVSFYNNEISEKSEIFDDQFSVERPDGSNFTLKIRSTKLEDSAMYFCASSEASSTDTQYFGPGTRLTVL.

The rearrangement joins TRBV3-1 (or the pseudogene TRBV3-2) to TRBJ2-1; 11 nucleotides line up with TRBD1. The CDR3 totals 18 residues. J was trimmed by 3 bases and V by 5 bases; bases with no gene match: 12. Germline V gene lookup returns CDR1 LGHDT and CDR2 YNNKEL (reference sequence). The chain's CDR3 is CASSYYSSGTGGYNEQFF. The CDR3 DNA reads TGTGCCAGCAGCTACTACTCCTCCGGGACAGGGGGCTACAATGAGCAGTTCTTC.

The chain employs TRBV10-3 and TRBJ1-4; no clear D gene. With 0 bases removed from V and 0 bases from J, the gap between germline ends came to 8 bases. CDR1 is ENHRY, CDR2 SYGVKD, per germline. The CDR3 has 16 residues. CDR3 DNA: TGTGCCATCAGTGAGTCGGAGCTTGCAACTAATGAAAAACTGTTTTTT. The encoded protein is CAISESELATNEKLFF.